This T cell receptor beta chain was recorded in a study of blood T cell repertoires in COVID-19. About the study: Samples representing acute and convalescent COVID-19 were sourced from the United States, Italy and Spain. Nucleic acid was either cDNA or gDNA, and it came from T cells, B-cell-depleted T cells, or PBMCs.

This clone was found once. In the study's own analysis: Estimation of nucleated cell counts was performed using reference gene primer amplification. The protocol was immunoSEQ multiplex PCR, while the TCRdb copy is restricted to in-frame clones and leaves out a portion. V and J calls and clone size are those listed in that table; D and trimming were worked out from the DNA. Of roughly 33,000 clones in the sample, 93% were seen once. The germline V gene encodes CDR1 SGHVS and CDR2 FNYEAQ. Trimming removed 5 bases at V and 5 bases at J, with 16 bases between. The CDR3 consists of 16 residues. Material: peripheral blood. The receptor was derived from a human donor in a cohort sampled during active COVID-19. J is TRBJ1-6 and V is TRBV7-6, with D maybe TRBD1 (5 bases). CDR3 region: CASSPLADTHNSPLHF. DNA of the CDR3: TGTGCCAGCAGCCCTCTTGCGGACACACATAATTCACCCCTCCACTTT.